These 25 T cell receptor beta chains were all obtained from the same sample, sequenced in a study of synovial regulatory T cells in juvenile arthritis. The repertoire was sequenced with immunoSEQ multiplex PCR; TCRdb's copy has only in-frame clones and lacks some. The repertoire shows more than 7,500 clones; the top ten hold under 0.9%. Sequencing was performed on Treg cells from blood. Subset given: remaining (HLA-DR-negative) circulating blood Treg cells. The receptors were gathered from a donor aged 2-35 years with juvenile idiopathic arthritis.

The V call is TRBV7-2, the J call TRBJ2-2; no DNA is available, so the TRBD1 call from TCRdb remains unchecked. CDR3 size: 17 residues. There is no recorded DNA. Germline loops: CDR1 SGHTA, CDR2 FQGNSA. The CDR3 protein is CASSPTRITGSTGELFF.

This CDR3 reads CASRQPDRFIGGYTF. V is TRBV5-1 and J is TRBJ1-2; no DNA is available, so the TRBD1 call from TCRdb remains unchecked. This CDR3 spans 15 amino acids. No DNA has been recorded. Germline CDR1 is SGHRS and CDR2 is YFSETQ.

The chain couples TRBV28 to TRBJ1-4. The V gene's germline CDR1 is MDHEN and CDR2 SYDVKM. This CDR3 is 11 amino acids long. Only the protein is on record. The CDR3: CATSRGMELFF.

V gene TRBV9 combines with J gene TRBJ2-3; TCRdb selects TRBD2, and the lack of DNA leaves this call unchecked. Germline CDR1 reads SGDLS; CDR2 reads YYNGEE. The CDR3 sequence is 19 residues long. The DNA is unrecorded. The CDR3 loop reads CASSVSIAPLAASTDTQYF.

The V and J genes are TRBV6-6 and TRBJ1-5. CDR1 MNHNY and CDR2 SVGAGI come from the germline V gene (reference sequence). This CDR3 has 15 residues. No DNA accompanies this entry. The CDR3 loop is CASSLNYFSNQPQHF.

This chain uses TRBV6-5 with TRBJ2-3; TCRdb returns TRBD2, unconfirmable since there is no DNA. CDR3 length equals 14 residues. No DNA has been recorded. Germline V lookup: CDR1 MNHEY, CDR2 SVGAGI. CDR3 in amino acids: CATRTSGSTDTQYF.

This chain links TRBV5-1 with TRBJ1-2; TCRdb lists TRBD1, though no DNA is available to test this call. The CDR3 runs 12 residues. Only the protein sequence is given. From germline, CDR1 is SGHRS and CDR2 YFSETQ. The CDR3: CASSRTGDGYTF.

The rearrangement uses TRBV10-3 and TRBJ1-1. The length of the CDR3 is 11 residues. The nucleotide record is missing. Germline V CDR1 and CDR2: ENHRY, SYGVKD. Here the CDR3 reads CAISAGFEAFF.

The chain couples TRBV7-9 to TRBJ2-3; TCRdb selects TRBD1, and the lack of DNA leaves this call unchecked. The CDR3 sequence is 16 residues long. No DNA appears here. Germline CDR1 is SEHNR and CDR2 is FQNEAQ (reference sequence). The CDR3 loop is CASSFGTARGADTQYF.

The V call is TRBV7-1, the J call TRBJ1-3; lacking DNA, the TRBD1 call made by TCRdb goes unchecked. TRBV7-1 is placed among ORFs of uncertain function. The CDR3 totals 12 residues. Only the protein is available. CDR3: CASSLNSNTIYF.

The chain employs TRBV5-1 and TRBJ1-4. CDR1 SGHRS and CDR2 YFSETQ come from the germline V gene. CDR3 length equals 14 residues. Only the protein is available. The CDR3 sequence: CASSPSTGAPGLFF.

This chain joins TRBV7-3 and TRBJ2-5; lacking DNA, the TRBD2 call made by TCRdb goes unchecked. The CDR3 runs to 17 residues. No DNA appears here. The germline V gene encodes CDR1 SGHTA and CDR2 FQGTGA. The CDR3 sequence is CASSPRTSGSGGETQYF.

The CDR3 loop is CATRVAGANVLTF. V is TRBV19 and J is TRBJ2-6. Germline-derived CDR1 and CDR2 are LNHDA and SQIVND (reference sequence). This CDR3 is built from 13 residues. No DNA sequence was recorded.

The V gene is TRBV5-4, the J gene TRBJ2-7; TCRdb's D gene call, TRBD1, goes unchecked for lack of DNA. There are 15 residues in the CDR3. No DNA has been recorded. Germline CDR1 SGHNT, CDR2 YYREEE (reference sequence). CDR3 residues: CASKVGAGPGYEQYF. The full variable domain, with the rest looked up from reference TRBV5-4 and TRBJ2-7, is ETGVTQSPTHLIKTRGQQVTLRCSSQSGHNTVSWYQQALGQGPQFIFQYYREEENGRGNFPPRFSGLQFPNYSSELNVNALELDDSALYLCASKVGAGPGYEQYFGPGTRLTVT.

The CDR3: CAGTGTANTGELFF. V and J are TRBV30 and TRBJ2-2; TCRdb proposes TRBD1, but this gene call is untestable without DNA. Germline V gene data show CDR1 as GTSNPN and CDR2 as SVGIG (reference sequence). The CDR3 extends over 14 amino acids. No DNA appears here.

The chain carries TRBV5-1 and TRBJ1-1; TCRdb returns TRBD1, unconfirmable since there is no DNA. This CDR3 region has 15 residues. This entry has no DNA. Germline V gene data show CDR1 as SGHRS and CDR2 as YFSETQ. CDR3 protein: CASSLSQGANTEAFF. Drawing the rest from reference TRBV5-1 and TRBJ1-1, the complete variable domain is KAGVTQTPRYLIKTRGQQVTLSCSPISGHRSVSWYQQTPGQGLQFLFEYFSETQRNKGNFPGRFSGRQFSNSRSEMNVSTLELGDSALYLCASSLSQGANTEAFFGQGTRLTVV.

This chain links TRBV9 with TRBJ2-3; TCRdb's D call, TRBD2, is unchecked because there is no DNA. CDR1 and CDR2 from the germline V gene are SGDLS and YYNGEE. This CDR3 is built from 15 residues. The DNA sequence is not available. CDR3 residues: CASSLVGGGVDTQYF.

The chain recombines TRBV18 with TRBJ2-5; TCRdb's D gene call, TRBD2, goes unchecked for lack of DNA. CDR1 and CDR2 from the germline V gene are KGHSH and LQKENI. There are 11 residues in the CDR3. Nucleotide data are not available. This CDR3 reads CASSPSETQYF.

This chain uses TRBV30 with TRBJ1-1; the D call of TRBD1 rests on TCRdb alone, since no DNA is present to check it. CDR1 is GTSNPN, CDR2 SVGIG, per germline (reference sequence). This CDR3 has 13 amino acids. No nucleotide data were recorded. The CDR3 loop reads CAWSRGLGTEAFF.

The chain combines TRBV11-2 with TRBJ1-2; checking the TCRdb D call of TRBD1 is not possible without DNA. Germline CDR1 SGHAT, CDR2 FQNNGV. The CDR3 length is 16 residues. DNA was not recorded. The CDR3 loop reads CASSSGTVETRGRYTF.

This rearrangement joins TRBV5-1 to TRBJ2-2. Germline V lookup: CDR1 SGHRS, CDR2 YFSETQ. The CDR3 is made up of 16 amino acids. DNA is not on record. CDR3 sequence reads: CASSLEAYLGAGELFF.

CDR3 sequence: CASIAGQLNYGYTF. This chain connects TRBV28 to TRBJ1-2; TCRdb outputs TRBD1, but without DNA this stays unchecked. Per germline, CDR1 MDHEN and CDR2 SYDVKM. The CDR3 loop spans 14 amino acids. A DNA sequence was not provided.

V gene TRBV5-5 combines with J gene TRBJ1-1. From germline, CDR1 is SGHKS and CDR2 YYEKEE (reference sequence). The CDR3 runs to 13 residues. No DNA is recorded. CDR3 loop: CASRVSANTEAFF.

This chain uses TRBV20-1 with TRBJ1-2. There are 11 residues in the CDR3. No DNA sequence was recorded. Germline CDR1 and CDR2: DFQATT and SNEGSKA (reference sequence). This CDR3 is CSARDLNGYTF.

The chain recombines TRBV9 with TRBJ2-1; TCRdb selects TRBD1, and the lack of DNA leaves this call unchecked. Germline values: CDR1 SGDLS, CDR2 YYNGEE. This CDR3 comprises 16 residues. Only the protein sequence is given. The CDR3 sequence is CASSPRGTGTNNEQFF.